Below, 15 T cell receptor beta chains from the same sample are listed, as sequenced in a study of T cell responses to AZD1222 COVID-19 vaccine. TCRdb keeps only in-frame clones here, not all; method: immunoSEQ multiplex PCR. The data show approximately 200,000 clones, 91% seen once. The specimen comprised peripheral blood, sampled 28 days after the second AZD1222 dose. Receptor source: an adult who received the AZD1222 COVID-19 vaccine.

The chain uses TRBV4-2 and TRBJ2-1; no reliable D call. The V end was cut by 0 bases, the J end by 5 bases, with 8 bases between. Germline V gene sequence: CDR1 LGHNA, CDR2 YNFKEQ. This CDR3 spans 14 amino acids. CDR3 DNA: TGTGCCAGCAGCCAAGAAGTACTCGACAATGAGCAGTTCTTC. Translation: CASSQEVLDNEQFF.

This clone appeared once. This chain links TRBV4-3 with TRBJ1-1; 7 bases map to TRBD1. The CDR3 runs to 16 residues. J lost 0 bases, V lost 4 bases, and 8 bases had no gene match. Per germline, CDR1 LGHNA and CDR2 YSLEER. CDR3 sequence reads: CASSRTLGQMNTEAFF. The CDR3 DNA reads TGCGCCAGCAGCCGAACTCTGGGACAGATGAACACTGAAGCTTTCTTT.

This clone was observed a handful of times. CDR3 loop: CASSLGTPGATIYF. The CDR3 DNA follows: TGTGCCAGCAGCTTGGGGACACCCGGGGCCACCATATATTTT. J is TRBJ1-3 and V is TRBV5-4; D might be TRBD1 (5 bases). The CDR3 covers 14 residues. Trimming pared 0 bases from V and 9 bases from J, leaving 13 bases between. In germline, CDR1 is SGHNT, CDR2 YYREEE (reference sequence). Looking up the rest from reference TRBV5-4 and TRBJ1-3 gives the full variable domain: ETGVTQSPTHLIKTRGQQVTLRCSSQSGHNTVSWYQQALGQGPQFIFQYYREEENGRGNFPPRFSGLQFPNYSSELNVNALELDDSALYLCASSLGTPGATIYFGEGSWLTVV.

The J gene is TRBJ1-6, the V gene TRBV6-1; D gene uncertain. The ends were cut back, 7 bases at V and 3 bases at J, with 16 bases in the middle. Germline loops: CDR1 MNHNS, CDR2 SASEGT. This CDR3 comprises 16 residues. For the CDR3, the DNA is TGTGCCAGCACTGAGACACCGAATCTCTATAATTCACCCCTCCACTTT. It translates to CASTETPNLYNSPLHF.

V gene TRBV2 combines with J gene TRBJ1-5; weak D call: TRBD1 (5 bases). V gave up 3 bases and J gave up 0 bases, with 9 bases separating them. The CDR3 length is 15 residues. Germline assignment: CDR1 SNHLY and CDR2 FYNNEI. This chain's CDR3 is CASSDGGYSNQPQHF. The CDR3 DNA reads TGTGCCAGCAGTGATGGGGGGTATAGCAATCAGCCCCAGCATTTT.

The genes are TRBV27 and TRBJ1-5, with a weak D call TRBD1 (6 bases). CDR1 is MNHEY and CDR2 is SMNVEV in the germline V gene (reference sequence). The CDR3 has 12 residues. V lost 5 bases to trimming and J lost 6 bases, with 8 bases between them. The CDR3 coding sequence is TGTGCCAGCAGTCAACAGGGTCAGCCCCAGCATTTT. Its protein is CASSQQGQPQHF.

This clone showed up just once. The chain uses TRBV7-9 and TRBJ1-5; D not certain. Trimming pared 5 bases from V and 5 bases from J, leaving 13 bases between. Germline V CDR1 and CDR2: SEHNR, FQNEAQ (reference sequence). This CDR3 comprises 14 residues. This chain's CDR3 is CASSVLDFYQPQHF. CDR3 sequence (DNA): TGTGCCAGCAGCGTCTTGGACTTCTATCAGCCCCAGCATTTT.

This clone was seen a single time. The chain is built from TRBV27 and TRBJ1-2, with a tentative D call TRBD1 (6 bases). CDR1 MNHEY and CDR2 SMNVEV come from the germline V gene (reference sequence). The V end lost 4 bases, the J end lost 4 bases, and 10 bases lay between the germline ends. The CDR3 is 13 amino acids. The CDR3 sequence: CASSYREGYGYTF. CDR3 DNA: TGTGCCAGCAGTTACAGGGAGGGCTATGGCTACACCTTC.

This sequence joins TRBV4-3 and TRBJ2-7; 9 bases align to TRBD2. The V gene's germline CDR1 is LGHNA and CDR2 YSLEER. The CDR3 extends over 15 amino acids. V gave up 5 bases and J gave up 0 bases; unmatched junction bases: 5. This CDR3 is CASSSGTSNSYEQYF. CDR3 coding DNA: TGCGCCAGCAGCTCCGGGACTAGCAACTCCTACGAGCAGTACTTC.

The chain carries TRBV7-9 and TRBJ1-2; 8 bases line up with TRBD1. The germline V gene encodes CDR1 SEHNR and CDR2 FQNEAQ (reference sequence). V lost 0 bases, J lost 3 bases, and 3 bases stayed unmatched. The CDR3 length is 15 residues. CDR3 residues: CASSLAVQGDYGYTF. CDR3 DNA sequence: TGTGCCAGCAGCTTAGCCGTACAGGGGGACTATGGCTACACCTTC.

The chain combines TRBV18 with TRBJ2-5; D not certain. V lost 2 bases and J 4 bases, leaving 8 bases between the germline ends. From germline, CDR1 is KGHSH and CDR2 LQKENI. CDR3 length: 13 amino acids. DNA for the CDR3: TGTGCCAGCTCACCAGGACGGCGAGAGACCCAGTACTTC. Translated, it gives CASSPGRRETQYF.

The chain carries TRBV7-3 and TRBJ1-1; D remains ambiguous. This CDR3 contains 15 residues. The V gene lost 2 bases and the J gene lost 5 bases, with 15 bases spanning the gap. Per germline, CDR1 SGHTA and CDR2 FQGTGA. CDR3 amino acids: CASSLYPAMGTEAFF. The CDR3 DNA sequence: TGTGCCAGCAGCTTATACCCCGCCATGGGAACTGAAGCTTTCTTT.

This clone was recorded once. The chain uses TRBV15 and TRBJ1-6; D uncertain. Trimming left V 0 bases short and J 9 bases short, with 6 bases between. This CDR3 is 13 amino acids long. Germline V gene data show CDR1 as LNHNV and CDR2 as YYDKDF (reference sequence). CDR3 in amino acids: CATSRDLGSPLHF. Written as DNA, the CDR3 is TGTGCCACCAGCAGAGATCTGGGTTCACCCCTCCACTTT.

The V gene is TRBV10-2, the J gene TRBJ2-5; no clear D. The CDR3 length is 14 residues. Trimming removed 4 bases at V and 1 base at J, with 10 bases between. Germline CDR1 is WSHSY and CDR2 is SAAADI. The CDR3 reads CASSVGRTQETQYF. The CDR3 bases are TGCGCCAGCAGTGTCGGGCGGACCCAAGAGACCCAGTACTTC.

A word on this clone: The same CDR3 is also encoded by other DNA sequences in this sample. DNA of the CDR3: TGTGCCAGCAGCGCCACTTCGGGTTACAATGAGCAGTTCTTC. Its protein product is CASSATSGYNEQFF. The chain combines TRBV9 with TRBJ2-1; D call uncertain. From germline, CDR1 is SGDLS and CDR2 YYNGEE. V lost 3 bases to trimming and J lost 4 bases, with 11 bases between them. The CDR3 loop spans 14 amino acids. The variable domain in full, with the rest retrieved from reference TRBV9 and TRBJ2-1, is DSGVTQTPKHLITATGQRVTLRCSPRSGDLSVYWYQQSLDQGLQFLIQYYNGEERAKGNILERFSAQQFPDLHSELNLSSLELGDSALYFCASSATSGYNEQFFGPGTRLTVL.